The rows below give T cell receptor beta chains drawn from one sample of a study of blood T cells in healthy people across ages. TCRdb passed the 5' RACE reads through MiXCR, listing each CDR3 protein once. Of about 1.5 million distinct CDR3 sequences detected, 40% to 50% appear once; the ten largest clones hold around 8%. The sample comprised blood. The receptors derive from a woman aged 18-30 years in good health. The CDR3 runs from the conserved cysteine through the conserved F or W. A D gene is named only where the DNA matches it firmly. Not every row has a clone size; where given, it reads once, few, many or a size class.

clone_size | d_call | j_call | v_call | cdr3_nt | cdr3_aa
few | TRBD1 | TRBJ1-2 | TRBV10-3 | TGTGCCATCAGCCTCGGACAGGGTCCGGGCTACACCTTC | CAISLGQGPGYTF
NA | NA | TRBJ2-3 | TRBV28 | TGTGCCAGCAGTCCCGATGATCTCACAGATACGCAGTATTTT | CASSPDDLTDTQYF
NA | NA | TRBJ2-7 | TRBV7-9 | TGTGCCAGCACCGACCCTTGGAGTTTCCCCTACTACGAGCAGTACTTC | CASTDPWSFPYYEQYF
few | NA | TRBJ2-5 | TRBV10-3 | TGTGCCATCGGGGGGGGCCTCCAAGAGACCCAGTACTTC | CAIGGGLQETQYF
NA | NA | TRBJ2-1 | TRBV7-2 | TGTGCCAGCGGCCGGGGAGGACTTATTTACAATGAGCAGTTCTTC | CASGRGGLIYNEQFF
few | NA | TRBJ2-3 | TRBV27 | TGTGCCAGCAGTACCCCCGGCGGAAGCACAGATACGCAGTATTTT | CASSTPGGSTDTQYF
few | NA | TRBJ1-6 | TRBV20-1 | TGCAGTGCTAGAGATCAAAGAGCGTCGGGATCCACGGGATCACCCCTCCACTTT | CSARDQRASGSTGSPLHF
few | TRBD2 | TRBJ2-3 | TRBV5-1 | TGCGCCAGCAGCCACTCTAGCGGGAGGGCCACAGATACGCAGTATTTT | CASSHSSGRATDTQYF
NA | TRBD2 | TRBJ2-7 | TRBV20-1 | TGCAGTGCCCAGGGACTAGCGGAGTACGAGCAGTACTTC | CSAQGLAEYEQYF
few | TRBD1 | TRBJ1-2 | TRBV28 | TGTGCCAGCAGTGCGGACAGGTGGAGAAGTGGCTACACCTTC | CASSADRWRSGYTF
NA | NA | TRBJ2-1 | TRBV7-9 | TGTGCCAGCAGCTCTCCCCTAGGACTCTACAATGAGCAGTTCTTC | CASSSPLGLYNEQFF
NA | TRBD2 | TRBJ2-7 | TRBV29-1 | TGCAGCGTGCTAACTAGCGGGAGTTCTTACGAGCAGTACTTC | CSVLTSGSSYEQYF
NA | TRBD1 | TRBJ1-1 | TRBV3-1 | TGTGCCAGCAGCCAGGACCTAAAAGACAGGGGGCGAGCTTTCTTT | CASSQDLKDRGRAFF
NA | TRBD2 | TRBJ2-3 | TRBV20-1 | TGCAGTGCTAGAGATCCGGGGGAGGGCCCCACAGATACGCAGTATTTT | CSARDPGEGPTDTQYF
NA | NA | TRBJ1-1 | TRBV6-5 | TGTGCCAGCAGTTACTCTACCCCGAGGTACACTGAAGCTTTCTTT | CASSYSTPRYTEAFF
once | NA | TRBJ2-7 | TRBV11-2 | TGTGCCAGCAGCTTAGGGGCGGGTCGGGTCCCCTACGAGCAGTACTTC | CASSLGAGRVPYEQYF
NA | NA | TRBJ2-3 | TRBV10-3 | TGTGCCATCAGTGAGTCTACACCGGGGGGCCCCATGAGCACGCAGTATTTT | CAISESTPGGPMSTQYF
few | NA | TRBJ2-7 | TRBV7-2 | TGTGCCAGCAGCTTAGGTGGGGGCGGAGTAAAACAGTACGAGCAGTACTTC | CASSLGGGGVKQYEQYF
NA | NA | TRBJ2-2 | TRBV12-3/TRBV12-4 | TGTGCCAGCAGTTTTTCCGACTATTACACCGGGGAGCTGTTTTTT | CASSFSDYYTGELFF
NA | TRBD1 | TRBJ1-4 | TRBV25-1 | TGTGCCAGCAGCTCACCGGGACAGGGCTATAATGAAAAACTGTTTTTT | CASSSPGQGYNEKLFF
NA | NA | TRBJ2-3 | TRBV15 | TGTGCCACCAGCGACCCAAGCACAGATACGCAGTATTTT | CATSDPSTDTQYF
NA | NA | TRBJ2-7 | TRBV20-1 | TGCAGTGCTAGAGATTTAAGGACAGTCTACGAGCAGTACTTC | CSARDLRTVYEQYF
NA | NA | TRBJ2-5 | TRBV9 | TGTGCCAGCAGCGTAGGCCCCGGACAAAGAGAGACCCAGTACTTC | CASSVGPGQRETQYF
few | TRBD1 | TRBJ2-6 | TRBV6-1 | TGTGCCAGCAGGACAGGGCACTCTGGGGCCAACGTCCTGACTTTC | CASRTGHSGANVLTF
NA | NA | TRBJ2-7 | TRBV27 | TGTGCCAGCAGTTGGGCAGCCTCCTACGAGCAGTACTTC | CASSWAASYEQYF
NA | TRBD1 | TRBJ1-5 | TRBV6-5 | TGTGCCAGCAGTATGACTACAGGGGGATATCAGCCCCAGCATTTT | CASSMTTGGYQPQHF
NA | NA | TRBJ2-7 | TRBV10-3 | TGTGCCATCAGTGAGTCGATCCAGGGACCCTACGAGCAGTACTTC | CAISESIQGPYEQYF
NA | NA | TRBJ2-7 | TRBV18 | TGTGCCAGCTCACCACCTTACCGGGATGGAGAGCAGTACTTC | CASSPPYRDGEQYF
NA | NA | TRBJ1-1 | TRBV29-1 | TGCAGCGTCGCCAGGACAGTGAACACTGAAGCTTTCTTT | CSVARTVNTEAFF
once | NA | TRBJ2-1 | TRBV19 | TGTGCCACCTTAGGGACGGTTTACAATGAGCAGTTCTTC | CATLGTVYNEQFF
NA | TRBD2 | TRBJ2-7 | TRBV4-2 | TGTGCCAGCAGCCAAGATGAAACGGGAGGAGCGGTCGAGCAGTACTTC | CASSQDETGGAVEQYF
NA | TRBD2 | TRBJ2-1 | TRBV6-2/TRBV6-3 | TGTGCCAGCAGTTACGTCCTAGCGGGAGAAAGTGAGCAGTTCTTC | CASSYVLAGESEQFF
NA | NA | TRBJ2-3 | TRBV12-3/TRBV12-4 | TGTGCCAGCAGTCCCGACAGGGAGGCAGATACGCAGTATTTT | CASSPDREADTQYF
NA | NA | TRBJ2-5 | TRBV18 | TGTGCCAGCGCACCGGCGGGTGTCGAGACCCAGTACTTC | CASAPAGVETQYF
few | NA | TRBJ2-5 | TRBV7-9 | TGTGCCAGCAGCACTGGCTCTCTCGGTAGGGACCTCCAAGAGACCCAGTACTTC | CASSTGSLGRDLQETQYF
few | TRBD2 | TRBJ2-3 | TRBV10-3 | TGTGCCATCAGTGACTACGGGGGGGGTACAGATACGCAGTATTTT | CAISDYGGGTDTQYF
few | TRBD1 | TRBJ2-3 | TRBV7-2 | TGTGCCAGCAGCTTAAGGGACAGGGCGGGGGTCGGCACAGATACGCAGTATTTT | CASSLRDRAGVGTDTQYF
NA | NA | TRBJ1-1 | TRBV28 | TGTGCCAGCAGTTCCTCGACCGAATACATGAACACTGAAGCTTTCTTT | CASSSSTEYMNTEAFF
few | TRBD2 | TRBJ2-3 | TRBV29-1 | TGCAGCGTTGCGGCTAGCGGGGGGTCAGATACGCAGTATTTT | CSVAASGGSDTQYF
NA | TRBD1 | TRBJ1-5 | TRBV20-1 | TGCAGTGCTAGGTCAGGGGGAAATAGCAATCAGCCCCAGCATTTT | CSARSGGNSNQPQHF
few | NA | TRBJ2-7 | TRBV3-1 | TGTGCCAGCAGCCACACCCAGGGTTATCATGAGCAGTACTTC | CASSHTQGYHEQYF
NA | NA | TRBJ1-1 | TRBV9 | TGTGCCAGCACAAAATCGACCGGGGGCACTGAAGCTTTCTTT | CASTKSTGGTEAFF
few | NA | TRBJ1-2 | TRBV2 | TGTGCCAGCAGTGAACAGCGGTTGGCAGGGCGAGGCTACACCTTC | CASSEQRLAGRGYTF
NA | NA | TRBJ2-3 | TRBV10-3 | TGTACCATCAGTGAGGCTAGAGACACAGATACGCAGTATTTT | CTISEARDTDTQYF
NA | NA | TRBJ2-5 | TRBV3-1 | TGTGCCAGCAGTAGCGGAACGTTAACTGTCTTAGAGACCCAGTACTTC | CASSSGTLTVLETQYF
NA | NA | TRBJ2-7 | TRBV6-6 | TGTGCCAGCAAACAGGGTGGACCCCCCTACGAGCAGTACTTC | CASKQGGPPYEQYF
NA | NA | TRBJ1-1 | TRBV4-2 | TGTGCCAGCAGCCAGCGCGGTGTGGCCACTGAAGCTTTCTTT | CASSQRGVATEAFF
once | NA | TRBJ2-3 | TRBV7-9 | TGTGCCAGCAGCTGGGGATTTGATACGCAGTATTTT | CASSWGFDTQYF
few | NA | TRBJ2-7 | TRBV4-2 | TGTGCCAGCAGCCGGGCGGCTGAGCAGTACTTC | CASSRAAEQYF
NA | NA | TRBJ2-6 | TRBV2 | TGTGCCAGCAGCGTAATACCGACCGGGGCCAACGTCCTGACTTTC | CASSVIPTGANVLTF
NA | TRBD2 | TRBJ2-1 | TRBV5-6 | TGTGCCAGCAGCACACGGACTAGCGGGAGGCGATACAATGAGCAGTTCTTC | CASSTRTSGRRYNEQFF
NA | TRBD2 | TRBJ2-3 | TRBV7-8 | TGTGCCAGCAGCTCGTGGGCTAGCGGGGGGATGGATACGCAGTATTTT | CASSSWASGGMDTQYF
NA | NA | TRBJ1-1 | TRBV5-1 | TGCGCCAGCAGCTTGGAGGCAGCAATGAACACTGAAGCTTTCTTT | CASSLEAAMNTEAFF
few | TRBD2 | TRBJ2-1 | TRBV20-1 | TGCAGTGCCCCTCAAGTAGGCGGGGGGAGGAGCTCCTACAATGAGCAGTTCTTC | CSAPQVGGGRSSYNEQFF